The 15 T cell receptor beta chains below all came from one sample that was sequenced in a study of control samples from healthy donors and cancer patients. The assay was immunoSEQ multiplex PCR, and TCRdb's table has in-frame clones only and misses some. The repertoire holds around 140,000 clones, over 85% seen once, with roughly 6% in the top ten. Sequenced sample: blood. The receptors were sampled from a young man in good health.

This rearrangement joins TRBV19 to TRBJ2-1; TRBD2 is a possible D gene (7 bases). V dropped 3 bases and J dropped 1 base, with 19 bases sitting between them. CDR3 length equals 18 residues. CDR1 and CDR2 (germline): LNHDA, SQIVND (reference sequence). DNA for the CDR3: TGTGCCAGTAGTATGGGGGGGACACAGGGAGGGTCCTACAATGAGCAGTTCTTC. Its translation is CASSMGGTQGGSYNEQFF.

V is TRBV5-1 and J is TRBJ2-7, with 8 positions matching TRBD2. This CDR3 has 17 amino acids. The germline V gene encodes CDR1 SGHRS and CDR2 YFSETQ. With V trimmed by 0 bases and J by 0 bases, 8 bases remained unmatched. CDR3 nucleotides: TGCGCCAGCAGCTTGGCCGGGGGGGCGGGGGGCTCCTACGAGCAGTACTTC. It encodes CASSLAGGAGGSYEQYF. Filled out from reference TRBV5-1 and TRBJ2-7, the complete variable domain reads KAGVTQTPRYLIKTRGQQVTLSCSPISGHRSVSWYQQTPGQGLQFLFEYFSETQRNKGNFPGRFSGRQFSNSRSEMNVSTLELGDSALYLCASSLAGGAGGSYEQYFGPGTRLTVT.

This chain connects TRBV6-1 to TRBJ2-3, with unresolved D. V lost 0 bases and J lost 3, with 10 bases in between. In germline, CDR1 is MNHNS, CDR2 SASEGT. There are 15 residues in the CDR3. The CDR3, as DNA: TGTGCCAGCAGTGAAGCGGGGTCCGGTACAGATACGCAGTATTTT. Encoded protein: CASSEAGSGTDTQYF.

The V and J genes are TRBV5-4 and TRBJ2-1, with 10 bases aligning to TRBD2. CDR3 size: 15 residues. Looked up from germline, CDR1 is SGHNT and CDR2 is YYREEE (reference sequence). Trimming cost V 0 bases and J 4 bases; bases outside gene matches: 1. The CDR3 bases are TGTGCCAGCAGCTTGGATAGCGGGGGGTACAATGAGCAGTTCTTC. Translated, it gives CASSLDSGGYNEQFF.

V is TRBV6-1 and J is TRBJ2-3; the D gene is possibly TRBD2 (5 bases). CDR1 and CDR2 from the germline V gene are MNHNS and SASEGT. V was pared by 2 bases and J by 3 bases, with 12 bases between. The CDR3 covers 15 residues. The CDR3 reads CASSETGSGTDTQYF. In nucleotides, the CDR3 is TGTGCCAGCAGTGAAACGGGGTCCGGTACAGATACGCAGTATTTT.

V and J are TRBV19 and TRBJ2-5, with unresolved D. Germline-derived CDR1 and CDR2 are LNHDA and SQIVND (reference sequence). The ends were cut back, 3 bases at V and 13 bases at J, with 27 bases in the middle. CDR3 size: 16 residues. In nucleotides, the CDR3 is TGTGCCAGTAGTATTTGGCCCGAATCGCCCCTAAGGATTCGGTACTTC. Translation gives CASSIWPESPLRIRYF.

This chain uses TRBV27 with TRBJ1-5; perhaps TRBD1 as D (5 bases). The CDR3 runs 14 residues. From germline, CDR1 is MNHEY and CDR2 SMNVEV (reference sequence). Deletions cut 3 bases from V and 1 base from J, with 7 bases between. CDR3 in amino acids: CASSFGGSNQPQHF. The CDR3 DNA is TGTGCCAGCAGTTTCGGGGGGAGCAATCAGCCCCAGCATTTT.

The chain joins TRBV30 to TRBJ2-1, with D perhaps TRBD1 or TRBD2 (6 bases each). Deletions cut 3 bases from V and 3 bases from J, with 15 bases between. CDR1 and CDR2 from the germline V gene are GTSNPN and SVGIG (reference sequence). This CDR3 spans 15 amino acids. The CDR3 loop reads CAWRVLGGGYNEQFF. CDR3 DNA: TGTGCCTGGAGGGTCCTCGGGGGCGGCTACAATGAGCAGTTCTTC.

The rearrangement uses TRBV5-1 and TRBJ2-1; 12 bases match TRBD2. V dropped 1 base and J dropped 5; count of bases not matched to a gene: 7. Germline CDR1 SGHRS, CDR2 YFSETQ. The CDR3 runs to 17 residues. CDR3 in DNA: TGCGCCAGCAGCTTGTCACTCGGACTAGCGGGGAACAATGAGCAGTTCTTC. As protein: CASSLSLGLAGNNEQFF.

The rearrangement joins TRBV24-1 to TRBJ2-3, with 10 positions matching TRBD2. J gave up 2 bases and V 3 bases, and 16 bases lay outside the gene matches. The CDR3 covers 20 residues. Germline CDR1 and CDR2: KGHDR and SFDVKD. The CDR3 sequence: CATSDTPGLAATHSTDTQYF. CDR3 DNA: TGTGCCACCAGTGATACTCCCGGACTAGCGGCGACCCACTCCACAGATACGCAGTATTTT.

CDR3 amino acids: CASGPGTLTDTQYF. As DNA, the CDR3 is TGTGCCAGCGGCCCCGGGACACTGACAGATACGCAGTATTTT. This chain links TRBV2 with TRBJ2-3, with TRBD1 as a possible D gene (6 bases). Trimming removed 8 bases at V and 3 bases at J, with 15 bases between. From germline, CDR1 is SNHLY and CDR2 FYNNEI. The CDR3 totals 14 residues.

CDR3 sequence reads: CASSPGTGVYGYTF. CDR3 DNA: TGTGCCAGCTCACCCGGGACAGGGGTCTATGGCTACACCTTC. This chain connects TRBV18 to TRBJ1-2, with 10 positions matching TRBD1. CDR1 is KGHSH, CDR2 LQKENI, per germline. The ends lost 3 bases at V and 4 bases at J; junction bases unmatched: 2. The CDR3 length is 14 residues.

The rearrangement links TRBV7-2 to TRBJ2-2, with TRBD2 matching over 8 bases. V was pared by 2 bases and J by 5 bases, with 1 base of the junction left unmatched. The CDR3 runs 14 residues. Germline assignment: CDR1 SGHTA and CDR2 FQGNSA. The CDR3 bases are TGTGCCAGCAGCTTACGACTAGCGACCGGGGAGCTGTTTTTT. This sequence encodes CASSLRLATGELFF.

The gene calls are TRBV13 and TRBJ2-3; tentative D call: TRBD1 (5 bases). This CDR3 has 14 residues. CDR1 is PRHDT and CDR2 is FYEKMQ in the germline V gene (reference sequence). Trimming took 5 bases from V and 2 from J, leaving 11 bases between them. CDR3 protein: CASSPQVATDTQYF. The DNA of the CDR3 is TGTGCCAGCAGCCCACAGGTGGCCACAGATACGCAGTATTTT.

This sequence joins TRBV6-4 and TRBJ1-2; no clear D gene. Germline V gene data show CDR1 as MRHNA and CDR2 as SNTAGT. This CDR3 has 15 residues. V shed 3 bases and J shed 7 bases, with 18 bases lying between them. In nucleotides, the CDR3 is TGTGCCAGCAGTGAGAGACGGCAGTCTTTGGGTGGCTACACCTTC. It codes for CASSERRQSLGGYTF.